The clone carrying this T cell receptor (beta chain) was observed a handful of times. No antigen is known for it. Germline-derived CDR1 and CDR2 are LGHDT and YNNKEL (reference sequence). V lost 2 bases and J lost 8; bases outside the gene matches: 11. The CDR3 is 15 amino acids. The data derive from a study of T-cell memory formation after mild COVID-19. Study in general: Clusters were largely donor specific.

The study's findings and limits: Pre-infection memory contained some responding clones, which suggested that cross-reactive memory had joined.

TCRdb re-called the 5' RACE reads with MiXCR, one entry per CDR3 protein. The data contain approximately 250,000 distinct CDR3 sequences, over 15% of them singletons. This sequence was found in an adult woman who had mild COVID-19 (a few samples of this study predate the infection). Cell type and time point are not known. The sequencing sample was made of PBMCs or a T cell subset sorted from them (not recorded which). J is TRBJ1-2 and V is TRBV3-1; the match to TRBD1 covers 7 bases. The CDR3 nucleotides are TGTGCCAGCAGCCAACGATACTCGACAGGGCAAGGCTACACCTTC. This gives the protein CASSQRYSTGQGYTF. The variable domain in full, completed from reference TRBV3-1 and TRBJ1-2, reads DTAVSQTPKYLVTQMGNDKSIKCEQNLGHDTMYWYKQDSKKFLKIMFSYNNKELIINETVPNRFSPKSPDKAHLNLHINSLELGDSAVYFCASSQRYSTGQGYTFGSGTRLTVV.